This TCR beta chain was retrieved from a study of cytomegalovirus exposure and HLA in healthy donors. The V gene's germline CDR1 is KGHSH and CDR2 LQKENI. The CDR3 runs to 14 residues. The V end lost 4 bases, the J end lost 5 bases, and 14 bases lay between the germline ends. This PCR relied on a set of 60 Vbeta primers and 13 Jbeta primers. The repertoire was sequenced with immunoSEQ multiplex PCR; TCRdb's copy has only in-frame clones and lacks some. This sample has about 150,000 clones, with about three quarters found just once. The sample consisted of PBMCs. The receptor was derived from a man aged 35 to 55 in good health and CMV-seropositive. This chain joins TRBV18 and TRBJ2-5; TRBD1 is a possible D gene (6 bases). The CDR3 nucleotides are TGTGCCAGCTCACTACAGGGTGGAGACGAGACCCAGTACTTC. Protein sequence: CASSLQGGDETQYF. The full variable domain, in which reference TRBV18 and TRBJ2-5 provide the parts outside the CDR3, is NAGVMQNPRHLVRRRGQEARLRCSPMKGHSHVYWYRQLPEEGLKFMVYLQKENIIDESGMPKERFSAEFPKEGPSILRIQQVVRGDSAAYFCASSLQGGDETQYFGPGTRLLVL.